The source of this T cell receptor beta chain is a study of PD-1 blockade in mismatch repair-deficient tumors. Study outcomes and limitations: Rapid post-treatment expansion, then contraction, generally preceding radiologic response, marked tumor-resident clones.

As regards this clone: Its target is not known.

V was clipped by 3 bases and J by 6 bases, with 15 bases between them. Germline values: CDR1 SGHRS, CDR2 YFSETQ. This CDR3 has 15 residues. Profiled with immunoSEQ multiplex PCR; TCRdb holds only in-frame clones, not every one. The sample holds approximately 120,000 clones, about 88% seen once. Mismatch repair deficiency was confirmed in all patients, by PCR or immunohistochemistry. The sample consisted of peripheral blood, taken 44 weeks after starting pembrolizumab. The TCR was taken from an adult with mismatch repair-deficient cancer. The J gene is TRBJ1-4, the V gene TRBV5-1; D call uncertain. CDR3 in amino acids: CASSSTSRLDEKLFF. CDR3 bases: TGCGCCAGCAGCTCTACATCCAGGTTGGATGAAAAACTGTTTTTT.